This T cell receptor beta chain came from a study of T cells after yellow fever vaccination. V was cut by 3 bases and J by 7 bases, with 10 bases left in between. The CDR3 is 12 amino acids. CDR1 and CDR2 from the germline V gene are DFQATT and SNEGSKA (reference sequence). This clonotype showed up just once. Its target is unknown. General study points: At around 95% for CD4 and 75% to 90% for CD8, most primary-vaccination clones showed up again after the booster. Clonotypes shared by both compartments, CD4 and CD8, made up a small share.

Synthesis of TCR cDNA relied on 5'RACE template switching, which attached a universal primer site and UMIs. TCRdb analysed the 5' RACE reads with MiXCR anew, one entry per CDR3 protein. The repertoire holds about 430,000 distinct CDR3 sequences, 18% seen once, with 15% to 20% in the top ten. Sample: PBMCs, taken before the yellow fever booster vaccination. V is TRBV20-1 and J is TRBJ1-5; D is possibly TRBD1 (6 bases). The TCR comes from a man aged 18 to 29 who received the YFV17D yellow fever vaccine. Here the CDR3 DNA reads TGCAGTGCTAGGTCAGGGGAGCAGCCCCAGCATTTT. As protein: CSARSGEQPQHF.